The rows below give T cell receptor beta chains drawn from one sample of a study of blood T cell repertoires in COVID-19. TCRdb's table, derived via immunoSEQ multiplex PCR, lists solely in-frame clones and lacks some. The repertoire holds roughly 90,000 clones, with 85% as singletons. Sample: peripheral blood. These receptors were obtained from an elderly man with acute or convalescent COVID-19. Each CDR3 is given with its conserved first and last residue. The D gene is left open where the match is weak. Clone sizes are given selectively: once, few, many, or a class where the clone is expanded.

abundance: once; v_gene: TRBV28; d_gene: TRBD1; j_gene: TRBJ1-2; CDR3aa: CASSPGDRSYGYTF; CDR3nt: TGTGCCAGCAGTCCTGGGGACAGAAGCTATGGCTACACCTTC
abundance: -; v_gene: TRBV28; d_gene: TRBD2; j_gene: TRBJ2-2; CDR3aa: CASSLGLAGSNTGELFF; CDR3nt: TGTGCCAGCAGTTTAGGCCTAGCGGGCTCGAACACCGGGGAGCTGTTTTTT
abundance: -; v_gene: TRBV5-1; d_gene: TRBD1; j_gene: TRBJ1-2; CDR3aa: CASSPGQGIYGYTF; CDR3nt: TGCGCCAGCAGCCCGGGACAGGGGATCTATGGCTACACCTTC
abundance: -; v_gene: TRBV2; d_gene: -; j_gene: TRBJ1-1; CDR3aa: CASRERYGAFF; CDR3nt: TGTGCCAGCAGGGAACGCTATGGAGCTTTCTTT
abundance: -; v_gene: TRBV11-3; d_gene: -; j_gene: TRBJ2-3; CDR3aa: CASSLGSRNTDTQYF; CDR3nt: TGTGCCAGCAGCTTAGGCTCGCGGAACACAGATACGCAGTATTTT
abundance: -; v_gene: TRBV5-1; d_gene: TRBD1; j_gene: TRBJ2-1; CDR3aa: CASSLFRGNEQFF; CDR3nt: TGCGCCAGCAGCTTATTCAGGGGGAATGAGCAGTTCTTC
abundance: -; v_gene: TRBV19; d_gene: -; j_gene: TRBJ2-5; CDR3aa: CASSILSGSGGKTQYF; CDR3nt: TGTGCCAGTAGTATCCTTTCGGGGTCCGGCGGAAAGACCCAGTACTTC
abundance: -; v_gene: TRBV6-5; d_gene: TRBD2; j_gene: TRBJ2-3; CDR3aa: CASQREWADTQYF; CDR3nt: TGTGCCAGTCAGCGGGAGTGGGCAGATACGCAGTATTTT
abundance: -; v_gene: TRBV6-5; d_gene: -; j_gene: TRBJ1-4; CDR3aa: CASSEDWGDEKLFF; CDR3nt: TGTGCCAGCAGCGAGGACTGGGGGGATGAAAAACTGTTTTTT
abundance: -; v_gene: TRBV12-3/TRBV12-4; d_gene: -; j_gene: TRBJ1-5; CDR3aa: CASSTLEGQPQHF; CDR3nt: TGTGCCAGCAGTACTTTGGAGGGTCAGCCCCAGCATTTT
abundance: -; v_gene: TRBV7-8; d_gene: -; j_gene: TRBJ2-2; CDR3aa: CASSLVRSTGELFF; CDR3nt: TGTGCCAGCAGCTTAGTTCGGTCGACCGGGGAGCTGTTTTTT
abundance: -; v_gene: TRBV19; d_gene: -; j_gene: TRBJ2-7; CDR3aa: CASSMGRTYEQYF; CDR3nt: TGTGCCAGTAGTATGGGCAGAACCTACGAGCAGTACTTC
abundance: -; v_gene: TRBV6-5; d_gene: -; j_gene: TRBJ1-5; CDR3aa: CASSYLAPHSNQPQHF; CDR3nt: TGTGCCAGCAGTTACTTGGCACCTCATAGCAATCAGCCCCAGCATTTT
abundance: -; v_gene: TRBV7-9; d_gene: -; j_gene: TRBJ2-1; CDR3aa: CASSLGDSRVEQFF; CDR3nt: TGTGCCAGCAGCTTAGGGGACTCCCGGGTTGAGCAGTTCTTC
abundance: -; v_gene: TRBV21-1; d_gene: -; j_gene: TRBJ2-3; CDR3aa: CASSIRGEKGDTQYF; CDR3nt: TGTGCCAGCAGCATCCGGGGGGAGAAGGGAGATACGCAGTATTTT
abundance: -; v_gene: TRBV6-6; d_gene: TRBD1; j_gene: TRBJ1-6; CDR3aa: CASSYSVGQGASPLHF; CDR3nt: TGTGCCAGCAGTTACTCAGTGGGACAGGGAGCTTCACCCCTCCACTTT
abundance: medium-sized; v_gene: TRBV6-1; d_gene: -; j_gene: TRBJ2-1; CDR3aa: CASVEARGYNEQFF; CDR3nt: TGTGCCAGCGTTGAAGCGAGGGGGTACAATGAGCAGTTCTTC
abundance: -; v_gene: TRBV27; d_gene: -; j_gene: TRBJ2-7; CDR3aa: CASSKRGGYEQYF; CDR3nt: TGTGCCAGCAGTAAACGGGGTGGCTACGAGCAGTACTTC
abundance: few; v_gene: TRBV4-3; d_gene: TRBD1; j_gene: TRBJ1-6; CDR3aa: CASSQDDRGGSPLHF; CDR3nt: TGCGCCAGCAGCCAAGACGACAGGGGTGGTTCACCCCTCCACTTT
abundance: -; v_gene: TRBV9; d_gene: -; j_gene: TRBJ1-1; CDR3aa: CASSERPDTTEAFF; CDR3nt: TGTGCCAGCAGCGAGCGACCAGATACGACTGAAGCTTTCTTT
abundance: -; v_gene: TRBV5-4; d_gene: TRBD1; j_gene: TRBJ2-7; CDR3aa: CASSRQGSFSYEQYF; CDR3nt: TGTGCCAGCAGTCGACAGGGTTCATTTTCCTACGAGCAGTACTTC
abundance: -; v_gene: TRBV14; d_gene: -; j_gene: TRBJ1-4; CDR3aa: CASSQVREKLFF; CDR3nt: TGTGCCAGCAGCCAAGTCAGGGAAAAACTGTTTTTT
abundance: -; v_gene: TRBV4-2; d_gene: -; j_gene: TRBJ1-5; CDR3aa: CASSSNRASNQPQHF; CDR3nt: TGTGCCAGCAGCTCTAACAGGGCGAGCAATCAGCCCCAGCATTTT
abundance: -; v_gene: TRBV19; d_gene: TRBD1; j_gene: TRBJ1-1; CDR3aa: CASRYWTGRYTEAFF; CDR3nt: TGTGCCAGTAGATATTGGACAGGGCGGTACACTGAAGCTTTCTTT
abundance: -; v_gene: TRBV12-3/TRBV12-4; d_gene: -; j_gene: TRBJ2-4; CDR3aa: CASSTGQWNIQYF; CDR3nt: TGTGCCAGCAGTACAGGGCAGTGGAACATTCAGTACTTC
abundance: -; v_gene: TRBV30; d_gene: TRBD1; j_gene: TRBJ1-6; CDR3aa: CAWSVRGLGDNSPLHF; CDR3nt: TGTGCCTGGAGTGTAAGGGGGCTCGGAGATAATTCACCCCTCCACTTT
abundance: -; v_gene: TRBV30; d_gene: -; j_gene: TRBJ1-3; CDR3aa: CAGESSGNTIYF; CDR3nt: TGTGCCGGAGAGAGCTCTGGAAACACCATATATTTT
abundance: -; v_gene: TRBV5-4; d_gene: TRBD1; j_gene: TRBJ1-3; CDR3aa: CASSLEGTGFGNTIYF; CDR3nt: TGTGCCAGCAGCTTGGAAGGGACAGGGTTTGGAAACACCATATATTTT
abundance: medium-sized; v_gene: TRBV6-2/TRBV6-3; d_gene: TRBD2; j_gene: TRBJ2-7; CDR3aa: CASSPLAGRRQYEQYF; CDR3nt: TGTGCCAGCAGCCCTTTAGCGGGGCGTAGACAATACGAGCAGTACTTC
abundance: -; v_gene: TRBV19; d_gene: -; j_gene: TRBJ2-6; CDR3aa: CASSISESGANVLTF; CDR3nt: TGTGCCAGTAGTATATCTGAGTCTGGGGCCAACGTCCTGACTTTC
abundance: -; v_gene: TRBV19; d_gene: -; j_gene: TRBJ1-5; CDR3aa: CASSLYTSNQPQHF; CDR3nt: TGTGCCAGTAGTCTTTACACAAGCAATCAGCCCCAGCATTTT
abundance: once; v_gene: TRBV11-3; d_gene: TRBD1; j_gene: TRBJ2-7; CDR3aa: CASSGQGNEQYF; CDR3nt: TGTGCCAGCAGCGGACAGGGCAACGAGCAGTACTTC
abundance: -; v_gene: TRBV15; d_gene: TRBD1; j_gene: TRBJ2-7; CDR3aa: CATSREAGQGGYEQYF; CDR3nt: TGTGCCACCAGCCGAGAGGCGGGACAGGGAGGTTACGAGCAGTACTTC
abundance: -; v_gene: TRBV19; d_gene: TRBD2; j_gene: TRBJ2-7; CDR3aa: CASATGTGRGGLAGASSYEQYF; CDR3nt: TGTGCCAGTGCCACCGGGACAGGGAGAGGGGGACTAGCGGGAGCAAGCTCCTACGAGCAGTACTTC
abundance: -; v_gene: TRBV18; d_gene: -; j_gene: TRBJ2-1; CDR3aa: CASSPPASNEQFF; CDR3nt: TGTGCCAGCTCACCACCGGCTAGCAATGAGCAGTTCTTC
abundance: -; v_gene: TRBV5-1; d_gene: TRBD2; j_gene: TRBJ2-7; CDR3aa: CASSQTSGATYEQYF; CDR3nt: TGCGCCAGCAGCCAGACTAGCGGAGCCACCTACGAGCAGTACTTC
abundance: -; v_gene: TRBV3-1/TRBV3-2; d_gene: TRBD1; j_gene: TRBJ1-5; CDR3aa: CASSQDQWTGDGSNQPQHF; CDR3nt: TGTGCCAGCAGCCAAGATCAATGGACAGGGGACGGGAGCAATCAGCCCCAGCATTTT
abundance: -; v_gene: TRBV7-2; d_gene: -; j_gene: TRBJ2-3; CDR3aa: CASSLFREQSSTDTQYF; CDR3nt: TGTGCCAGCAGCCTATTTCGGGAGCAGTCAAGCACAGATACGCAGTATTTT
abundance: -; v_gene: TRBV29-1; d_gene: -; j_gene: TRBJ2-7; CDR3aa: CSVGAGPSYEQYF; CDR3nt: TGCAGCGTTGGGGCGGGACCCTCCTACGAGCAGTACTTC
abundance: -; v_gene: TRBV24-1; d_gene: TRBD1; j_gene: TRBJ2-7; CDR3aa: CATSALTGQGFHEQYF; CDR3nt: TGTGCCACCAGTGCTCTAACGGGACAGGGGTTCCACGAGCAGTACTTC
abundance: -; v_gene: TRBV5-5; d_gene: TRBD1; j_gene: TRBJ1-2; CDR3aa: CASSLGTGGVRGYTF; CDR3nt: TGTGCCAGCAGCTTGGGTACAGGGGGCGTACGTGGCTACACCTTC
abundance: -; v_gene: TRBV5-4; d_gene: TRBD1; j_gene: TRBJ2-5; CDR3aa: CASTGQPQETQYF; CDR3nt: TGTGCCAGCACGGGACAGCCCCAAGAGACCCAGTACTTC
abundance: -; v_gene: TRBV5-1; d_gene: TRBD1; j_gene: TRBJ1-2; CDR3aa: CASSLEGGTGYTF; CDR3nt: TGCGCCAGCAGCTTGGAAGGGGGCACTGGCTACACCTTC
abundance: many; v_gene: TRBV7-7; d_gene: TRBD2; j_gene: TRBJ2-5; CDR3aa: CASSTGTSGYQETQYF; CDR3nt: TGTGCTAGCAGTACCGGGACTAGCGGGTACCAAGAGACCCAGTACTTC
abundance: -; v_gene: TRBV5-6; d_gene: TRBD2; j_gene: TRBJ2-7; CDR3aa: CASSVGLAGDYEQYF; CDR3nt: TGTGCCAGCAGCGTCGGACTAGCGGGAGACTACGAGCAGTACTTC
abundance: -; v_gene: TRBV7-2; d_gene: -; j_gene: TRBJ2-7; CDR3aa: CASSLGLSGSYEQYF; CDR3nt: TGTGCCAGCAGCCTTGGGCTGAGCGGTTCCTACGAGCAGTACTTC
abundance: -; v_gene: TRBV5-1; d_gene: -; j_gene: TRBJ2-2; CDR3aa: CASSFGQGNTGELFF; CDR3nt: TGCGCCAGCAGCTTCGGTCAGGGGAACACCGGGGAGCTGTTTTTT
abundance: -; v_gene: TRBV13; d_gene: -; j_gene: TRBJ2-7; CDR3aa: CASSFLSVSSYEQYF; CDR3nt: TGTGCCAGCAGCTTTCTCTCCGTCAGCTCCTACGAGCAGTACTTC
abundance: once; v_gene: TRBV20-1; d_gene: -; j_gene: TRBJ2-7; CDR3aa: CSARDIYEQYF; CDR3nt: TGCAGTGCTAGAGATATTTACGAGCAGTACTTC
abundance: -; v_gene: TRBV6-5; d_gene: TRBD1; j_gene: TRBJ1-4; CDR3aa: CASSIDRGTEKLFF; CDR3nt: TGTGCCAGCTCTATAGACAGGGGAACTGAAAAACTGTTTTTT
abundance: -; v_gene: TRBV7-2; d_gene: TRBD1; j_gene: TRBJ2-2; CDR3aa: CASSLDRGHTGELFF; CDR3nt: TGTGCCAGCAGCTTAGACAGGGGGCACACCGGGGAGCTGTTTTTT
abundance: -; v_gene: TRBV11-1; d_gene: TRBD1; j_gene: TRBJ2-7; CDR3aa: CASSWDRDYEQYF; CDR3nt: TGTGCCAGCAGCTGGGACAGAGACTACGAGCAGTACTTC